Detailed here is one TCR beta chain. As yet, its antigen is unknown. Assay used: immunoSEQ multiplex PCR; TCRdb lists only in-frame clones, some missing. The table shows 8,500 to 11,000 clones, with over 65% occurring only once. The sample comes from a study of OX40 agonist ivuxolimab in advanced cancers. Overall study context: Mean age approximately 55 years, range 23 to 79; 82.7% male. Study observations and caveats: Clonal expansion was seen in CD4+ and CD8+ blood T cells by week 6 at 0.1 to 3.0 mg/kg.

V was pared by 3 bases and J by 9 bases, with 12 bases between. Germline-derived CDR1 and CDR2 are MNHEY and SVGAGI. This CDR3 has 13 residues. This specimen was CD4+ or CD8+ T cells sorted from blood, taken in a trial of the OX40 agonist ivuxolimab. The source is an adult with an advanced solid tumor such as melanoma, head and neck, liver or kidney cancer. The chain combines TRBV6-5 with TRBJ2-1, with D possibly called TRBD1 or TRBD2 (5 bases each). CDR3 protein: CASSYRGGLEQFF. For the CDR3, the DNA is TGTGCCAGCAGTTATCGGGGCGGGCTTGAGCAGTTCTTC.